This note documents a single T cell receptor (beta chain) sequence. The antigen is unknown. Profiled with immunoSEQ multiplex PCR; TCRdb holds only in-frame clones, not every one. The data hold 190,000 or so clones, with roughly 84% observed a single time. The V and J ends lost 4 bases and 2 bases, in that order; junction bases with no gene match: 8. CDR3 length: 16 amino acids. From germline, CDR1 is SGHNT and CDR2 YYREEE (reference sequence). The sample belongs to a study of cytomegalovirus exposure and HLA in healthy donors. Findings and limits, study-wide: Most TCRs appeared rarely, but some public TCRs recurred in many donors.

Sequenced input: PBMCs. The clonotype originates from a woman between 18 and 29 years old in good health and CMV-seropositive. The rearrangement uses TRBV5-4 and TRBJ2-3; 9 bases match TRBD2. This CDR3 reads CASSKGAGGLTDTQYF. CDR3 coding DNA: TGTGCCAGCAGCAAAGGGGCGGGGGGGCTCACAGATACGCAGTATTTT. Supplemented by reference TRBV5-4 and TRBJ2-3, the full variable domain reads ETGVTQSPTHLIKTRGQQVTLRCSSQSGHNTVSWYQQALGQGPQFIFQYYREEENGRGNFPPRFSGLQFPNYSSELNVNALELDDSALYLCASSKGAGGLTDTQYFGPGTRLTVL.